Sequencing of this T cell receptor (beta chain) was carried out in a study of T-cell memory formation after mild COVID-19. Study outcomes and limitations: Pre-infection memory held some responding clones, suggesting pre-existing cross-reactive T cells responded.

This clonotype was found a few times. What it binds is unknown. This CDR3 spans 13 amino acids. In germline, CDR1 is SQVTM, CDR2 ANQGSEA. V was trimmed by 4 bases and J by 7 bases, leaving 14 bases between them. TCRdb reanalysed the 5' RACE reads using MiXCR and keeps one entry per CDR3 protein. There are roughly 45,000 distinct CDR3 sequences in the sample; roughly 27% occur only once, and approximately 40% lies in the top ten. Sequencing was performed on PBMCs or a T cell subset sorted from them (not recorded which). This clonotype was sampled from a young man who had mild COVID-19 (a few samples of this study predate the infection). Cell type and time point are not known. J is TRBJ1-5 and V is TRBV29-1; no reliable D call. The CDR3 nucleotides are TGCAGCGTTGTCGCAGCCTCGGGACAGCCCCAGCATTTT. Encoded protein: CSVVAASGQPQHF.